This T cell receptor beta chain emerged from a study of OX40 agonist ivuxolimab in advanced cancers. As for the study in general: Under the entry rules, prior anti-PD-1, anti-PD-L1 or anti-CTLA-4 therapy was allowed, and 40% had some. There were three patients with partial responses, one having hepatocellular carcinoma and two cutaneous melanoma. Findings and limits, study-wide: Patients who responded partially at 0.1-3.0 mg/kg showed clonal expansion ranking among the lowest.

Produced via immunoSEQ multiplex PCR; TCRdb's table is partial and in-frame only. This table has about 12,000 clones, 80% appearing once. Concerning this clone itself: Its specificity is unknown.

Individuals having autoimmune disease history or systemic immunosuppression were not enrolled. The source is an adult with an advanced solid tumor such as melanoma, head and neck, liver or kidney cancer. The sequencing here drew on CD4+ or CD8+ T cells sorted from blood, taken in a trial of the OX40 agonist ivuxolimab.

The CDR3, as DNA: TGTGCCAGTAGTATAGAACTAGCGGGGTACAATGAGCAGTTCTTC. As protein: CASSIELAGYNEQFF. V is TRBV19 and J is TRBJ2-1; 10 nucleotides line up with TRBD2. The CDR3 length is 15 residues. V was clipped by 0 bases and J by 4 bases; unmatched bases: 0. In germline, CDR1 is LNHDA, CDR2 SQIVND (reference sequence).